One sample yielded the 21 T cell receptor beta chains listed below, sequenced in a study of T cell changes during pregnancy in multiple sclerosis. Assay: immunoSEQ multiplex PCR; the TCRdb copy retains only in-frame clones and omits some. This table holds fewer than 60,000 clones, 91% found once. The specimen was peripheral blood, collected after pregnancy. The receptors were sampled from a female donor in good health, enrolled as a control in a pregnancy study.

The sample holds one count of this clone. The chain couples TRBV6-6 to TRBJ1-2; D remains ambiguous. CDR1 MNHNY and CDR2 SVGAGI come from the germline V gene (reference sequence). V lost 7 bases, J lost 8 bases, and 23 bases lay in between. The CDR3 covers 15 residues. The CDR3 DNA reads as TGTGCCAGCAATCCACGGCAGACTGTCTCTCCCGGCTACACCTTC. Encoded protein: CASNPRQTVSPGYTF.

This rearrangement joins TRBV5-1 to TRBJ1-2, with 9 bases that match TRBD1. V dropped 4 bases and J dropped 3; count of bases not matched to a gene: 7. The CDR3 is made up of 15 amino acids. CDR1 is SGHRS, CDR2 YFSETQ, per germline. In nucleotides, the CDR3 is TGCGCCAGCAGCCTCACAGGGGGCGTTGACTATGGCTACACCTTC. Its translation: CASSLTGGVDYGYTF.

A remark on this clone: Germline is not matched at one junction end, which may reflect a read error. J is TRBJ2-7 and V is TRBV5-4, with 11 bases identical to TRBD2. The germline CDR1 and CDR2 sequences are SGHNT and YYREEE (reference sequence). CDR3 length: 13 amino acids. In nucleotides, the CDR3 is TGTGCCAGCAGCTCCAAGGGACTAGCGGCCCGGGACTTC. As protein: CASSSKGLAARDF.

The rearrangement uses TRBV5-1 and TRBJ2-3; D is possibly TRBD1 (5 bases). This CDR3 is built from 15 residues. V was clipped by 5 bases and J by 0 bases, with 13 bases between them. Germline CDR1 reads SGHRS; CDR2 reads YFSETQ. Written as DNA, the CDR3 is TGCGCCAGCAGGTTCGACAGCCCTAGCACAGATACGCAGTATTTT. Its translation: CASRFDSPSTDTQYF.

The chain has TRBV19 and TRBJ2-5; 9 bases line up with TRBD1. Looked up from germline, CDR1 is LNHDA and CDR2 is SQIVND (reference sequence). The CDR3 contains 16 residues. Trimming took 5 bases from V and 0 from J; bases not matched to a gene: 7. The CDR3 here is CASSPGQGSYQETQYF. The CDR3 bases are TGTGCCAGTAGTCCGGGACAGGGCTCGTACCAAGAGACCCAGTACTTC. The full variable domain, in which reference TRBV19 and TRBJ2-5 provide the parts outside the CDR3, is DGGITQSPKYLFRKEGQNVTLSCEQNLNHDAMYWYRQDPGQGLRLIYYSQIVNDFQKGDIAEGYSVSREKKESFPLTVTSAQKNPTAFYLCASSPGQGSYQETQYFGPGTRLLVL.

This clone has just one count. This chain uses TRBV28 with TRBJ1-1; a possible D gene is TRBD1 (6 bases). The length of the CDR3 is 15 residues. Germline V lookup: CDR1 MDHEN, CDR2 SYDVKM. The germline V and J ends were trimmed by 10 bases and 1 base, with 19 bases remaining between them. CDR3 loop: CAIHQLGGRNTEAFF. In DNA, the CDR3 is TGTGCCATCCACCAGTTGGGGGGGCGGAACACTGAAGCTTTCTTT.

The chain couples TRBV28 to TRBJ1-2; 7 bases align to TRBD1. V trimming: 6 bases; J trimming: 9 bases; junction bases outside the gene matches: 13. Germline-derived CDR1 and CDR2 are MDHEN and SYDVKM. The CDR3 runs 14 residues. CDR3 protein: CASSPVGGMLRYTF. The CDR3 region has the DNA TGTGCCAGCAGCCCTGTAGGGGGCATGTTGCGCTACACCTTC.

This clone came up a few times. In DNA, the CDR3 is TGTGCCATCAGTGAGAGGGCAGGGGCCCAGCCCCAGCATTTT. It yields the protein CAISERAGAQPQHF. V usage is TRBV10-3 and J usage is TRBJ1-5, with D perhaps matching TRBD1 (6 bases). The CDR3 extends over 14 amino acids. Deletions cut 2 bases from V and 7 bases from J, with 12 bases between. The germline gives CDR1 ENHRY, CDR2 SYGVKD.

The J gene is TRBJ1-1, the V gene TRBV19; D gene ambiguous. The CDR3 is 12 amino acids. Trimming cost V 8 bases and J 1 base, with 8 bases left between them. Germline CDR1 reads LNHDA; CDR2 reads SQIVND (reference sequence). The DNA of the CDR3 is TGTGCCAGTCTAAGCGGGAACACTGAAGCTTTCTTT. Translating gives CASLSGNTEAFF.

This clone showed up just once. The CDR3: CASSPRDSPTDTQYF. CDR3 nucleotide sequence: TGTGCCAGCAGCCCCCGGGACTCCCCGACAGATACGCAGTATTTT. The chain has TRBV11-2 and TRBJ2-3, with D possibly being TRBD2 (6 bases). The CDR3 covers 15 residues. Trimming removed 5 bases from V and 3 bases from J, with 15 bases in between. Germline loops: CDR1 SGHAT, CDR2 FQNNGV.

V and J are TRBV5-4 and TRBJ2-5, with 10 bases aligning to TRBD1. The CDR3 has 15 amino acids. V gave up 2 bases and J gave up 3 bases; unmatched junction bases: 4. The V gene's germline CDR1 is SGHNT and CDR2 YYREEE (reference sequence). CDR3 nucleotide sequence: TGTGCCAGCAGCTTACCGACAGGGGGCGAAGAGACCCAGTACTTC. Its protein is CASSLPTGGEETQYF.

V gene TRBV4-3 combines with J gene TRBJ1-5; D unresolved. Germline loops: CDR1 LGHNA, CDR2 YSLEER. Between the trimmed V and J ends, which lost 0 bases and 8 bases, there was a span of 17 bases. CDR3 length: 16 amino acids. Here the CDR3 reads CASSQDWRAVREPQHF. CDR3 DNA sequence: TGCGCCAGCAGCCAAGATTGGCGGGCAGTCCGTGAGCCCCAGCATTTT.

The V gene is TRBV2, the J gene TRBJ2-3, with D possibly matching TRBD1 (5 bases). Germline-derived CDR1 and CDR2 are SNHLY and FYNNEI. Deletions cut 3 bases from V and 2 bases from J, with 9 bases between. CDR3 length equals 14 residues. The CDR3 protein is CASSEGLLTDTQYF. CDR3 in DNA: TGTGCCAGCAGTGAGGGGCTCCTCACAGATACGCAGTATTTT.

This clone was detected only a few times. The chain links TRBV7-2 to TRBJ2-3, with 10 positions matching TRBD2. Trimming took 0 bases from V and 4 from J; bases not matched to a gene: 4. Germline-derived CDR1 and CDR2 are SGHTA and FQGNSA. The CDR3 has 16 amino acids. CDR3 nucleotides: TGTGCCAGCAGCTTAGCGCTAGCGGGGGTAGCAGATACGCAGTATTTT. Translation gives CASSLALAGVADTQYF. Full variable domain (rest looked up from reference TRBV7-2 and TRBJ2-3): GAGVSQSPSNKVTEKGKDVELRCDPISGHTALYWYRQSLGQGLEFLIYFQGNSAPDKSGLPSDRFSAERTGGSVSTLTIQRTQQEDSAVYLCASSLALAGVADTQYFGPGTRLTVL.

The chain uses TRBV7-3 and TRBJ1-1; D possibly corresponds to TRBD1 (6 bases). Trimming removed 4 bases at V and 4 bases at J, with 10 bases between. The germline gives CDR1 SGHTA, CDR2 FQGTGA. CDR3 length equals 13 residues. The DNA of the CDR3 is TGTGCCAGCAGCTACGGACAGACCACTGAAGCTTTCTTT. Encoded protein: CASSYGQTTEAFF.

V is TRBV20-1 and J is TRBJ2-5; TRBD2 agrees at 7 bases. Unmatched junction bases numbered 2, after V lost 1 base and J lost 9 bases. Germline assignment: CDR1 DFQATT and CDR2 SNEGSKA (reference sequence). CDR3 length: 11 amino acids. The CDR3 DNA sequence: TGCAGTGCTAGAGGGGAGGGGTCCCAGTACTTC. Its translation is CSARGEGSQYF.

The chain employs TRBV5-1 and TRBJ1-2, with 7 bases aligning to TRBD1. With V trimmed by 2 bases and J by 2 bases, 6 bases remained unmatched. Germline CDR1 SGHRS, CDR2 YFSETQ. The CDR3 has 15 amino acids. The CDR3 nucleotides read TGCGCCAGCAGCTTAGAGGCAGGGGGGAACTATGGCTACACCTTC. It translates to CASSLEAGGNYGYTF.

The chain employs TRBV19 and TRBJ1-3, with a tentative D call TRBD1 (6 bases). Germline values: CDR1 LNHDA, CDR2 SQIVND (reference sequence). V dropped 4 bases and J dropped 9 bases, with 19 bases sitting between them. The CDR3 covers 15 residues. The CDR3 here is CASSTRTVLGATIYF. The DNA of the CDR3 is TGTGCCAGTAGTACCCGGACAGTACTGGGTGCCACCATATATTTT.

The chain is built from TRBV5-6 and TRBJ1-1, with a tentative D call TRBD1 (5 bases). Germline CDR1 reads SGHDT; CDR2 reads YYEEEE. Trimming took off 3 bases at V and 3 bases at J, with 15 bases between the two ends. The CDR3 has 15 amino acids. The CDR3 DNA reads as TGTGCCAGCAGCTCGAAAACTACGGGGGACACTGAAGCTTTCTTT. The encoded protein is CASSSKTTGDTEAFF.

This clone was found once. The chain links TRBV7-2 to TRBJ2-5, with TRBD2 matching 8 bases. J was trimmed by 5 bases and V by 2 bases; bases with no gene match: 7. There are 15 residues in the CDR3. Germline-derived CDR1 and CDR2 are SGHTA and FQGNSA. This chain's CDR3 is CASSLSAGVGETQYF. In DNA form, the CDR3 reads TGTGCCAGCAGCTTATCAGCGGGAGTCGGGGAGACCCAGTACTTC.

The chain combines TRBV6-5 with TRBJ1-1; a possible D gene is TRBD1 (6 bases). This CDR3 comprises 14 residues. CDR1 and CDR2 (germline): MNHEY, SVGAGI. V was pared by 6 bases and J by 6 bases, with 17 bases between. CDR3 protein: CASSAKRGRAEAFF. Here the CDR3 DNA reads TGTGCCAGCAGCGCCAAGAGGGGGAGGGCTGAAGCTTTCTTT.